The clone carrying this TCR beta chain was seen only once. The data derive from a study of lymphopenia after photon versus proton radiotherapy. Assay used: immunoSEQ multiplex PCR; TCRdb lists only in-frame clones, some missing. This table holds about 30,000 clones, 85% to 95% found once. The germline V and J ends were trimmed by 0 bases and 4 bases, with 7 bases remaining between them. The CDR3 totals 13 residues. CDR1 and CDR2 from the germline V gene are SGDLS and YYNGEE. The clonotype was recovered from a woman between 45 and 65 years old with cholangiocarcinoma. The chain has TRBV9 and TRBJ1-2; D is unclear. Sequencing was performed on peripheral blood, taken from a patient treated with photon-based radiotherapy. In nucleotides, the CDR3 is TGTGCCAGCAGCGTAGAGGCAGGCTATGGCTACACCTTC. As protein: CASSVEAGYGYTF.